A selection of T cell receptor beta chains follows, all from one sample in a study of T cell repertoires in cytomegalovirus infection. These receptors' targets are unknown. TCRdb used MiXCR to reprocess the reads, holding one entry per CDR3 protein. The data contain hundreds of thousands of distinct CDR3 sequences, less than 35% of them seen just once; the ten biggest clones take up 11% to 15%. The source material was cultured CD8+ T cells from PBMCs, sampled from culture after CMV antigen stimulation. Source of these receptors: a human donor in good health (CMV status not recorded). Some clones in this sample may be carry-over from other donors' samples. Both conserved end residues are part of each CDR3. The D gene is left open where the match is weak. A clone size is listed for some rows: how often the clone was seen (once, few, many), or a class if it is expanded.

clone size: many; V gene: TRBV7-2; J gene: TRBJ2-5; D gene: TRBD2; CDR3 DNA: TGTGCCAGCAGCGCACCCCTGCGACTAGCGGGGGACCAAGAGACCCAGTACTTC; CDR3 protein: CASSAPLRLAGDQETQYF
clone size: -; V gene: TRBV7-2; J gene: TRBJ1-1; D gene: TRBD1; CDR3 DNA: TGTGCCAGCAGCCGGACAGGGTGGAGAGAATTGAGCACTGAAGCTTTCTTT; CDR3 protein: CASSRTGWRELSTEAFF
clone size: -; V gene: TRBV12-3/TRBV12-4; J gene: TRBJ1-6; D gene: -; CDR3 DNA: TGTGCCGGCAGCCCAATAGGGGGGCATTCACCCCTCCACTTT; CDR3 protein: CAGSPIGGHSPLHF
clone size: many; V gene: TRBV7-2; J gene: TRBJ2-1; D gene: -; CDR3 DNA: TGTGCCAGCAGCTCTGGACTGGGGGGCAATGAGCAGTTCTTC; CDR3 protein: CASSSGLGGNEQFF
clone size: few; V gene: TRBV6-4; J gene: TRBJ2-2; D gene: -; CDR3 DNA: TGTGCCAGCAGCGAAACGAATTCCGGGGAGCTGTTTTTT; CDR3 protein: CASSETNSGELFF
clone size: -; V gene: TRBV23-1; J gene: TRBJ2-1; D gene: -; CDR3 DNA: TGCGCCAGCGGCGAGACCGGGTTGAAATACAATGAGCAGTTCTTC; CDR3 protein: CASGETGLKYNEQFF
clone size: few; V gene: TRBV19; J gene: TRBJ1-2; D gene: TRBD1; CDR3 DNA: TGTGCCAGTTGGGACAGCAACAACTATGGCTACACCTTC; CDR3 protein: CASWDSNNYGYTF
clone size: -; V gene: TRBV6-6; J gene: TRBJ1-2; D gene: TRBD1; CDR3 DNA: TGTGCCGGGAGGGGGAGACAGGGGTCCTATGGCTACACCTTC; CDR3 protein: CAGRGRQGSYGYTF
clone size: few; V gene: TRBV7-9; J gene: TRBJ2-2; D gene: TRBD1; CDR3 DNA: TGTGCCAGCAGCTTACTTCAGGGGGCCCGAACCGGGGAGCTGTTTTTT; CDR3 protein: CASSLLQGARTGELFF
clone size: many; V gene: TRBV7-2; J gene: TRBJ1-1; D gene: TRBD1; CDR3 DNA: TGTGCCAGCAGCTCGCCCAGACAGGGGGCGAACACTGAAGCTTTCTTT; CDR3 protein: CASSSPRQGANTEAFF
clone size: -; V gene: TRBV4-1; J gene: TRBJ1-2; D gene: -; CDR3 DNA: TGCGCCAGCAGCCGAACTCTACAGGTCGAGGGGAATGGCTACACCTTC; CDR3 protein: CASSRTLQVEGNGYTF
clone size: few; V gene: TRBV14; J gene: TRBJ2-2; D gene: -; CDR3 DNA: TGTGCCAGCAGCCAATCGGCTAGCTATCCCGGGGAGCTGTTTTTT; CDR3 protein: CASSQSASYPGELFF
clone size: few; V gene: TRBV4-1; J gene: TRBJ2-1; D gene: -; CDR3 DNA: TGCGCCAGCAGCCTTGGTGAGGGAGCCCCCAATGAGCAGTTCTTC; CDR3 protein: CASSLGEGAPNEQFF
clone size: many; V gene: TRBV7-6; J gene: TRBJ2-3; D gene: TRBD2; CDR3 DNA: TGTGCCAGCAGCTTAGGGTACAGCGGGGAACTCACAGATACGCAGTATTTT; CDR3 protein: CASSLGYSGELTDTQYF
clone size: -; V gene: TRBV6-2/TRBV6-3; J gene: TRBJ1-5; D gene: TRBD1; CDR3 DNA: TGTGCCAGCAGTTACACCCTCAGGGGGAGGGAGCCCCAGCATTTT; CDR3 protein: CASSYTLRGREPQHF
clone size: few; V gene: TRBV7-9; J gene: TRBJ1-1; D gene: -; CDR3 DNA: TGTGCCAGCAGGCCACCACTCGGGGCTGAAGCTTTCTTT; CDR3 protein: CASRPPLGAEAFF
clone size: many; V gene: TRBV7-8; J gene: TRBJ1-2; D gene: -; CDR3 DNA: TGTGCCAGCAGCCCAGGACCGACAGACTATGGCTACACCTTC; CDR3 protein: CASSPGPTDYGYTF
clone size: few; V gene: TRBV19; J gene: TRBJ1-1; D gene: -; CDR3 DNA: TGTGCCAGTCACCGGGGCGACACTGAAGCTTTCTTT; CDR3 protein: CASHRGDTEAFF
clone size: many; V gene: TRBV19; J gene: TRBJ2-1; D gene: -; CDR3 DNA: TGTGCCAGTAGTATAGTGTACAATGAGCAGTTCTTC; CDR3 protein: CASSIVYNEQFF
clone size: -; V gene: TRBV6-6; J gene: TRBJ2-7; D gene: -; CDR3 DNA: TGTGCCAGCGGTTATTGGGGGGGACAGGTTTTTGGATCCGACGAGCAGTACTTC; CDR3 protein: CASGYWGGQVFGSDEQYF
clone size: many; V gene: TRBV12-3/TRBV12-4; J gene: TRBJ1-1; D gene: -; CDR3 DNA: TGTGCCAGCGCAGAGGGAAGGCGGACTGAAGCTTTCTTT; CDR3 protein: CASAEGRRTEAFF
clone size: -; V gene: TRBV10-3; J gene: TRBJ1-2; D gene: -; CDR3 DNA: TGTGCCATCAGTGAGTCGACGATGAACTATGGCTACACCTTC; CDR3 protein: CAISESTMNYGYTF
clone size: few; V gene: TRBV6-8; J gene: TRBJ2-5; D gene: -; CDR3 DNA: TGTGCCAGCCCAGAGGCGCAGTACTTC; CDR3 protein: CASPEAQYF
clone size: many; V gene: TRBV7-6; J gene: TRBJ2-1; D gene: -; CDR3 DNA: TGTGCCAGCAGCTCAAGTACAGGGCGCAATGAGCAGTTCTTC; CDR3 protein: CASSSSTGRNEQFF
clone size: few; V gene: TRBV7-7; J gene: TRBJ2-2; D gene: -; CDR3 DNA: TGTGCTAGCAGCCGAAACTCAGGGACCGGGGAGCTGTTTTTT; CDR3 protein: CASSRNSGTGELFF
clone size: few; V gene: TRBV29-1; J gene: TRBJ1-2; D gene: -; CDR3 DNA: TGCAGCGTTGAAGATCGCTCGGCTCCTAACTATGGCTACACCTTC; CDR3 protein: CSVEDRSAPNYGYTF
clone size: -; V gene: TRBV29-1; J gene: TRBJ1-2; D gene: -; CDR3 DNA: TGCAGCGTTGGCGGGGTCTCCTTC; CDR3 protein: CSVGGVSF
clone size: -; V gene: TRBV27; J gene: TRBJ2-4; D gene: TRBD2; CDR3 DNA: TGTGCCAGCACCTCTAGCGGGGGGCCCCATAGGGACAAAAACATTCAGTACTTC; CDR3 protein: CASTSSGGPHRDKNIQYF
clone size: -; V gene: TRBV4-1; J gene: TRBJ1-2; D gene: -; CDR3 DNA: TGCGCCAGCACCCCAGCCGTGAGAGCAGGCTCGGAGGATCTTGGCTACACCTTC; CDR3 protein: CASTPAVRAGSEDLGYTF
clone size: many; V gene: TRBV7-2; J gene: TRBJ2-1; D gene: -; CDR3 DNA: TGTGCCAGCAGCCTTTTCGGCGGGACAGAGCAGTTCTTC; CDR3 protein: CASSLFGGTEQFF
clone size: -; V gene: TRBV5-1; J gene: TRBJ1-2; D gene: -; CDR3 DNA: TGCGCCAGCAGCCTACAGACGCGGAACCACTATGGCTACACCTTC; CDR3 protein: CASSLQTRNHYGYTF
clone size: -; V gene: TRBV6-6; J gene: TRBJ1-5; D gene: -; CDR3 DNA: TGTGCCAGCAGTTACTGGGGGGCAGGGCAGCCCCAGCATTTT; CDR3 protein: CASSYWGAGQPQHF
clone size: few; V gene: TRBV19; J gene: TRBJ1-1; D gene: TRBD1; CDR3 DNA: TGTGCCAGTAGTAGAGCACAGGGGATAGACACTGAAGCTTTCTTT; CDR3 protein: CASSRAQGIDTEAFF
clone size: -; V gene: TRBV7-9; J gene: TRBJ1-2; D gene: -; CDR3 DNA: TGTGCCAGCAGCTCGACTTTCGGCTACACCTTC; CDR3 protein: CASSSTFGYTF
clone size: few; V gene: TRBV6-1; J gene: TRBJ2-1; D gene: TRBD1; CDR3 DNA: TGTGCCAGCAGTCGTACCGGGACAGGGGTCAATGAGCAGTTCTTC; CDR3 protein: CASSRTGTGVNEQFF
clone size: -; V gene: TRBV5-6; J gene: TRBJ2-1; D gene: -; CDR3 DNA: TGTGCCAGCAGCTTAGCAGGGGTCGAATTCTACAATGAGCAGTTCTTC; CDR3 protein: CASSLAGVEFYNEQFF
clone size: -; V gene: TRBV11-2; J gene: TRBJ1-5; D gene: -; CDR3 DNA: TGTGCCAGCAGCCCTGGACACTTTAGCAATCAGCCCCAGCATTTT; CDR3 protein: CASSPGHFSNQPQHF
clone size: few; V gene: TRBV6-5; J gene: TRBJ1-6; D gene: -; CDR3 DNA: TGTGCCAGCAGTTTAGTGACGGCAGAAAATTCACCCCTCCACTTT; CDR3 protein: CASSLVTAENSPLHF
clone size: -; V gene: TRBV7-6; J gene: TRBJ2-2; D gene: -; CDR3 DNA: TGTGCCAGCAGCTTAGTGGGCTGGGAGCTGTTTTTT; CDR3 protein: CASSLVGWELFF
clone size: few; V gene: TRBV6-6; J gene: TRBJ1-1; D gene: -; CDR3 DNA: TGTGCCAGCAGTCGACGGGGGGGGAGAAGTCCTGAAGCTTTCTTT; CDR3 protein: CASSRRGGRSPEAFF
clone size: few; V gene: TRBV7-6; J gene: TRBJ1-5; D gene: -; CDR3 DNA: TGTGCCAGCAGCTTAGCGGAGACACTCAATAGCAATCAGCCCCAGCATTTT; CDR3 protein: CASSLAETLNSNQPQHF
clone size: few; V gene: TRBV7-9; J gene: TRBJ2-6; D gene: TRBD1; CDR3 DNA: TGTGCCAGCAGCCCTGGGACAGGAGAATCTGGGGCCAACGTCCTGACTTTC; CDR3 protein: CASSPGTGESGANVLTF
clone size: few; V gene: TRBV7-9; J gene: TRBJ2-1; D gene: -; CDR3 DNA: TGTGCCAGCAGCTACGACTCTCCCGGTGAGCAGTTCTTC; CDR3 protein: CASSYDSPGEQFF
clone size: many; V gene: TRBV6-2/TRBV6-3; J gene: TRBJ1-2; D gene: -; CDR3 DNA: TGTGCCAGCAGTTACTCCGGGCAGACATATGGCTACACCTTC; CDR3 protein: CASSYSGQTYGYTF
clone size: many; V gene: TRBV7-8; J gene: TRBJ1-2; D gene: -; CDR3 DNA: TGTGCCAGCAGCTTAGGGGCAGATACTAACTATGGCTACACCTTC; CDR3 protein: CASSLGADTNYGYTF
clone size: many; V gene: TRBV7-6; J gene: TRBJ2-7; D gene: TRBD2; CDR3 DNA: TGTGCCAGCAGCTTAAGAGGCGGGGGGCCCGGGAGCGAGCAGTACTTC; CDR3 protein: CASSLRGGGPGSEQYF
clone size: -; V gene: TRBV29-1; J gene: TRBJ2-7; D gene: TRBD1; CDR3 DNA: TGCAGCGCCTACCGAGACAGGGTGGACGAGCAGTACTTC; CDR3 protein: CSAYRDRVDEQYF
clone size: many; V gene: TRBV6-2/TRBV6-3; J gene: TRBJ1-1; D gene: -; CDR3 DNA: TGTGCCAGCATACCCTCGAAGACAAGACTGAACACTGAAGCTTTCTTT; CDR3 protein: CASIPSKTRLNTEAFF
clone size: -; V gene: TRBV7-6; J gene: TRBJ2-1; D gene: TRBD2; CDR3 DNA: TGTGCCAGCAGCCACCCCTCTAGCGGGGGGGTGAGGGAGCAGTTCTTC; CDR3 protein: CASSHPSSGGVREQFF
clone size: -; V gene: TRBV24-1; J gene: TRBJ2-1; D gene: TRBD1; CDR3 DNA: TGTGCCACCAGTCAGGGGGCGACTTACAATGAGCAGTTCTTC; CDR3 protein: CATSQGATYNEQFF
clone size: few; V gene: TRBV28; J gene: TRBJ2-3; D gene: -; CDR3 DNA: TGTGCCAGCAGTTTCGACAGGGAGGTCACAGATACGCAGTATTTT; CDR3 protein: CASSFDREVTDTQYF
clone size: -; V gene: TRBV12-3/TRBV12-4; J gene: TRBJ1-5; D gene: TRBD1; CDR3 DNA: TGTGCCAGCAGTCCAGGGGGGACAGGGCATCAGCCCCAGCATTTT; CDR3 protein: CASSPGGTGHQPQHF
clone size: few; V gene: TRBV15; J gene: TRBJ1-6; D gene: -; CDR3 DNA: TGTGCCACCAGCAGAGGTACAAATTCACCCCTCCACTTT; CDR3 protein: CATSRGTNSPLHF
clone size: many; V gene: TRBV7-9; J gene: TRBJ1-1; D gene: -; CDR3 DNA: TGTGCCAGCAGCTTAGATGGGGTGAACACTGAAGCTTTCTTT; CDR3 protein: CASSLDGVNTEAFF
clone size: once; V gene: TRBV11-2; J gene: TRBJ2-3; D gene: -; CDR3 DNA: TGTGCCAGCAGCGGACCCGGGACGCCGCACTCTAGCACAGATACGCAGTATTTT; CDR3 protein: CASSGPGTPHSSTDTQYF
clone size: few; V gene: TRBV5-4; J gene: TRBJ2-2; D gene: -; CDR3 DNA: TGTGCCAGCACCTCTTGGGAGGAGGCCGGGGAGCTGTTTTTT; CDR3 protein: CASTSWEEAGELFF
clone size: -; V gene: TRBV6-2/TRBV6-3; J gene: TRBJ2-3; D gene: -; CDR3 DNA: TGTGCCAGCAGTTCAGGGGTCGATACGCAGTATTTT; CDR3 protein: CASSSGVDTQYF
clone size: many; V gene: TRBV4-1; J gene: TRBJ2-1; D gene: -; CDR3 DNA: TGCGCCAGCAGCCAAGCTTCAGGACAGTCCTACAATGAGCAGTTCTTC; CDR3 protein: CASSQASGQSYNEQFF
clone size: -; V gene: TRBV5-3; J gene: TRBJ1-1; D gene: TRBD1; CDR3 DNA: TGTGCCAGAAGCTTGTCAGGGGGTACAGGCACTGAAGCTTTCTTT; CDR3 protein: CARSLSGGTGTEAFF
clone size: once; V gene: TRBV19; J gene: TRBJ1-3; D gene: -; CDR3 DNA: TGTGCCAGTCAGGCAGGGCCTGGAAACACCGTATATTTT; CDR3 protein: CASQAGPGNTVYF